This T cell receptor beta chain derives from a study of identical twins. The cDNA had a unique molecular identifier and a template-switch universal primer site. One entry per CDR3 protein, called by TCRdb with MiXCR from the 5' RACE reads. The repertoire includes 250,000 or so distinct CDR3 sequences, roughly an eighth of them detected once, and under 4.5% sits in the top ten. Study-level points and caveats: Among out-of-frame alpha sequences shared by twins, low generation probability occurred in excess.

Of note for this clonotype: What it binds is unknown.

These same data were also listed under a study on yellow fever vaccine responses in identical twins.

This receptor was taken from a woman between 18 and 29 years old in good health. The sample comprised memory (CD45RO+) T cells sorted from blood.

The CDR3 is CASTASGSGYEQYF. Here the CDR3 DNA reads TGTGCCAGCACCGCTAGCGGGAGCGGCTACGAGCAGTACTTC. V is TRBV7-9 and J is TRBJ2-7; 10 nucleotides align to TRBD2. The CDR3 length is 14 residues. V lost 7 bases and J lost 3; bases outside the gene matches: 6. The V gene's germline CDR1 is SEHNR and CDR2 FQNEAQ (reference sequence).